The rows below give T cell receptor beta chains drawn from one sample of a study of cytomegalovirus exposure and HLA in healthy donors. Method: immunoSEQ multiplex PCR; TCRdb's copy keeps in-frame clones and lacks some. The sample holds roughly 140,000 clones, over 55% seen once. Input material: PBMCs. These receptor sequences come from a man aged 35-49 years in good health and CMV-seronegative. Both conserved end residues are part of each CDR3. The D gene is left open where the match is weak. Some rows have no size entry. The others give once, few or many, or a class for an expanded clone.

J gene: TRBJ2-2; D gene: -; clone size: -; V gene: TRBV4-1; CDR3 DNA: TGCGCCAGCAGCCAAATGGCAGGTGGTGGCACCGGGGAGCTGTTTTTT; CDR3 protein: CASSQMAGGGTGELFF
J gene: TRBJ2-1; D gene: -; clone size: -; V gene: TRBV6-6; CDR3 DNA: TGTGCCAGCAGCCTAGGTAACGAGCAGTTCTTC; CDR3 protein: CASSLGNEQFF
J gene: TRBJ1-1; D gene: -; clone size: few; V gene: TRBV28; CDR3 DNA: TGTGCCAGCATCAATTCCATACCCAGGTCCACTGAAGCTTTCTTT; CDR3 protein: CASINSIPRSTEAFF
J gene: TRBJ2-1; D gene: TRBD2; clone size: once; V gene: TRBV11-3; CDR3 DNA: TGTGCCAGCAGCTTAGGACTAGCGGGGGGGTGGAATGAGCAGTTCTTC; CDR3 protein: CASSLGLAGGWNEQFF
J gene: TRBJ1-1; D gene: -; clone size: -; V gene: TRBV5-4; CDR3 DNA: TGTGCCAGCAGCTTAGTACAGATGAACACTGAAGCTTTCTTT; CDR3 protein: CASSLVQMNTEAFF
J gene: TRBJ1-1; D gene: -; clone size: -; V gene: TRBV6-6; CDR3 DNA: TGTGCCAGCAGTCCCCGGGGAAGTACTGAAGCTTTCTTT; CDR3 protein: CASSPRGSTEAFF
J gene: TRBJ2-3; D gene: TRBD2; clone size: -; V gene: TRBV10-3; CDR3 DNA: TGTGCCATCGCCGCTAGCGGGTTAGAAGGAGATACGCAGTATTTT; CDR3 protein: CAIAASGLEGDTQYF
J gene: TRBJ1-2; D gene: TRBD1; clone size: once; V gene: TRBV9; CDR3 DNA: TGTGCCAGCAGCGGGGGACAGAGCTATGGCTACACCTTC; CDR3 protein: CASSGGQSYGYTF
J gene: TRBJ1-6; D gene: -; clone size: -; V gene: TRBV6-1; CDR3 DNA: TGTGCCAGCAGTGATATTCCGGGAAGCTCCTATAATTCACCCCTCCACTTT; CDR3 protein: CASSDIPGSSYNSPLHF
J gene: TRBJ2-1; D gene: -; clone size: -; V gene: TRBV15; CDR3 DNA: TGTGCCACCAGCAGAGATCTAGTGGCGCCCTCCTACAATGAGCAGTTCTTC; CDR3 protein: CATSRDLVAPSYNEQFF
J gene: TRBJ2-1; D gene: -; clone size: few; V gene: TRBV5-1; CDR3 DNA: TGCGCCAGCTCTACCCTTGGGCCGAACAATGAGCAGTTCTTC; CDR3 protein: CASSTLGPNNEQFF
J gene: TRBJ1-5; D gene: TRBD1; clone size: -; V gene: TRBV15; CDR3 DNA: TGTGCCACCAGCAGGGGACAGAGCAATCAGCCCCAGCATTTT; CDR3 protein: CATSRGQSNQPQHF
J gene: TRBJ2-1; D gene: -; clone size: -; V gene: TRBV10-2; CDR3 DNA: TGCGCCAGCAGTGGATCCGGGTCTACTACTGAGCAGTTCTTC; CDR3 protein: CASSGSGSTTEQFF
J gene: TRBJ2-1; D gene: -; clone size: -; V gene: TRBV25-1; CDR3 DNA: TGTGCCAGCAGTGAATTCAGTTACAATGAGCAGTTCTTC; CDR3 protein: CASSEFSYNEQFF
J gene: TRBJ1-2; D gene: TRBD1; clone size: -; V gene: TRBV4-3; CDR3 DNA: TGCGCCAGCAGCCAATCCCCCGGGACAGGGGACGGCTACACCTTC; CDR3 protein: CASSQSPGTGDGYTF
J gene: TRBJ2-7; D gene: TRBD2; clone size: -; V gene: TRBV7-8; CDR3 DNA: TGTGCCAGCAGCTTAGACGCCGGAGCGGGGGCGGAGTACGAGCAGTACTTC; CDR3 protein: CASSLDAGAGAEYEQYF
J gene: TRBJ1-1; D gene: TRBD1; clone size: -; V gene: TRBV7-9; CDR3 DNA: TGTGCCAGCAGCTTAGGGCCCCGGACAGGGAGGACTGAAGCTTTCTTT; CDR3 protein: CASSLGPRTGRTEAFF
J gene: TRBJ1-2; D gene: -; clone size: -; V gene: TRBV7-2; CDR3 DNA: TGTGCCAGCAGCCCTACTCGGACAAACTCTGGTGGCTACACCTTC; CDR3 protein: CASSPTRTNSGGYTF
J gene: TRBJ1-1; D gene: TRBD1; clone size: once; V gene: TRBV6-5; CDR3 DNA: TGTGCCAGCAGTCGTTCGGGACAGGGGGACTTCGTGGCTTTCTTT; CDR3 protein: CASSRSGQGDFVAFF
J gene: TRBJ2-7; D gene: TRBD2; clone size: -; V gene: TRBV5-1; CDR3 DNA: TGCGCCAGCAGCTGGACTAGCGGGGGCTACGAGCAGTACTTC; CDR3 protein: CASSWTSGGYEQYF
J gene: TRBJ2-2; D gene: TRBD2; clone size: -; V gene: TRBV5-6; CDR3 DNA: TGTGCCAGCAGCCTCGGACTAGCGGGAAACACCGGGGAGCTGTTTTTT; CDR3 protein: CASSLGLAGNTGELFF
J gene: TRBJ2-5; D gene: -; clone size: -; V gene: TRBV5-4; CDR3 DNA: TGTGCCAGCAGCTTGTGGAGAAGGCGAGAGACCCAGTACTTC; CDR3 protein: CASSLWRRRETQYF
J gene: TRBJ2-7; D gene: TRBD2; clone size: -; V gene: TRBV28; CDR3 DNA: TGTGCCAGCAGTTTATGCGCTTGTTCTAGCGGGAACTCCCGGGGAGCCTACGAGCAGTACTTC; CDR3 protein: CASSLCACSSGNSRGAYEQYF
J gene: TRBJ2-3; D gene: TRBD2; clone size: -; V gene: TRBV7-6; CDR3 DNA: TGTGCCAGCAGCTATCCGACTAGCGGGGGAAACACAGATACGCAGTATTTT; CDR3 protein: CASSYPTSGGNTDTQYF
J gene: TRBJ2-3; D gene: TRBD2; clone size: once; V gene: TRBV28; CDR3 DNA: TGTGCCAGCAGCCGACTAGCGGGGGCCACAGATACGCAGTATTTT; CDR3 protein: CASSRLAGATDTQYF